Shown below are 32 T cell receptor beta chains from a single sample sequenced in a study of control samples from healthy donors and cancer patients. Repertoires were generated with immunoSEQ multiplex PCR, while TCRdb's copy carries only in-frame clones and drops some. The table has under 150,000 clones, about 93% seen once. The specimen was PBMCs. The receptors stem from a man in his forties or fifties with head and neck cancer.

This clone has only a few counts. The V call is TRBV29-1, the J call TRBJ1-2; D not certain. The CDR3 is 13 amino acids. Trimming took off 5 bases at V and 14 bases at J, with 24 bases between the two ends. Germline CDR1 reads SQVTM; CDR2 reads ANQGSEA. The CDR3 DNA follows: TGCAGCGTTCGGAAGGCAGGAGCAGGATTTGAGACCTTC. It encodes CSVRKAGAGFETF.

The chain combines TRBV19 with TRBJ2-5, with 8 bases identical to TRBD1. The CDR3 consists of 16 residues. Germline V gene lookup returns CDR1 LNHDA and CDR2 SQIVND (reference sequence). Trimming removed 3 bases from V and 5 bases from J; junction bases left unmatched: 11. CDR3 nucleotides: TGTGCCAGTAGTATTATCGTCAGGGGGCAGGGTGAGACCCAGTACTTC. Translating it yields CASSIIVRGQGETQYF. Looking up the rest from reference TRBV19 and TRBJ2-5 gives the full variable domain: DGGITQSPKYLFRKEGQNVTLSCEQNLNHDAMYWYRQDPGQGLRLIYYSQIVNDFQKGDIAEGYSVSREKKESFPLTVTSAQKNPTAFYLCASSIIVRGQGETQYFGPGTRLLVL.

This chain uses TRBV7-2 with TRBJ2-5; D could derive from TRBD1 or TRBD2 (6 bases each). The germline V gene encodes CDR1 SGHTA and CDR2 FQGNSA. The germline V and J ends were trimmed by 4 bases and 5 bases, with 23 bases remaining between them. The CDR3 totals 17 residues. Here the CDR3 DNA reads TGTGCCAGCAGCTCCCAAAACGCGTGGGGGGCCGGGGAGACCCAGTACTTC. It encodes CASSSQNAWGAGETQYF.

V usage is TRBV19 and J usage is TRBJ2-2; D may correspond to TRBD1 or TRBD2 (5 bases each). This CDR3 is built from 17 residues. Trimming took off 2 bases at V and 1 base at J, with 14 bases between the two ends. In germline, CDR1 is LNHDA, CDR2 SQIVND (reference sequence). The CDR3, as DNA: TGTGCCAGTAGTATAAGGAAGAGGGGCAAGAACACCGGGGAGCTGTTTTTT. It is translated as CASSIRKRGKNTGELFF. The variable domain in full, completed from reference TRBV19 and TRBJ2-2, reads DGGITQSPKYLFRKEGQNVTLSCEQNLNHDAMYWYRQDPGQGLRLIYYSQIVNDFQKGDIAEGYSVSREKKESFPLTVTSAQKNPTAFYLCASSIRKRGKNTGELFFGEGSRLTVL.

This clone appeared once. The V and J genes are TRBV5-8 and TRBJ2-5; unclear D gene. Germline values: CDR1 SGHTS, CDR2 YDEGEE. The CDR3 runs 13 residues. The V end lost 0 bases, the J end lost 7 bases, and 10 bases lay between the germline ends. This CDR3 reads CASSLARRGTQYF. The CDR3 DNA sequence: TGTGCCAGCAGCTTGGCTCGTCGAGGGACCCAGTACTTC.

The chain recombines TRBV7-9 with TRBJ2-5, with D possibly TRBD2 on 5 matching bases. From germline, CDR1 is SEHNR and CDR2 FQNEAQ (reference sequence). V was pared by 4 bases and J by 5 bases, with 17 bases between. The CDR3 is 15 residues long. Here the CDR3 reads CASSSGELYGETQYF. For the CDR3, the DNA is TGTGCCAGCAGCTCCGGGGAGCTATATGGGGAGACCCAGTACTTC.

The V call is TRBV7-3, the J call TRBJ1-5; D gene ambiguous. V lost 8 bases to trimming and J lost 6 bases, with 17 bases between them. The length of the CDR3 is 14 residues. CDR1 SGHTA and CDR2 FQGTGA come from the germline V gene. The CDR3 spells CASRETFRGQPQHF. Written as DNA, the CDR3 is TGTGCCAGCCGAGAGACCTTCCGAGGTCAGCCCCAGCATTTT. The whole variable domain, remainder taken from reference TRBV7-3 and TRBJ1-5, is GAGVSQTPSNKVTEKGKYVELRCDPISGHTALYWYRQSLGQGPEFLIYFQGTGAADDSGLPNDRFFAVRPEGSVSTLKIQRTERGDSAVYLCASRETFRGQPQHFGDGTRLSIL.

The CDR3 sequence is CASSVGGRGQVDGYTF. Written as DNA, the CDR3 is TGTGCCAGCAGCGTAGGGGGTAGGGGACAGGTAGATGGCTACACCTTC. The chain has TRBV9 and TRBJ1-2; 8 bases are a match to TRBD1. Germline V gives CDR1 SGDLS, CDR2 YYNGEE. V lost 0 bases, J lost 6 bases, and 10 bases stayed unmatched. This CDR3 region has 16 residues.

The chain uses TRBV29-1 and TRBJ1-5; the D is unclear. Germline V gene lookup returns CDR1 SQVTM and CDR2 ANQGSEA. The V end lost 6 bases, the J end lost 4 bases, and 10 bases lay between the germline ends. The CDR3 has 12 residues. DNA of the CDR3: TGCAGCGTCTCGGACGGTAATCAGCCCCAGCATTTT. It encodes CSVSDGNQPQHF.

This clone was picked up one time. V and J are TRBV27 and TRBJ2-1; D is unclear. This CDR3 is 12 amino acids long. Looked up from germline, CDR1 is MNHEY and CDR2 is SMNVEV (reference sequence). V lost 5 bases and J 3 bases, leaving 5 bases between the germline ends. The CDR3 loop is CASSPDYNEQFF. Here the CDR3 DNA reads TGTGCCAGCAGTCCCGACTACAATGAGCAGTTCTTC.

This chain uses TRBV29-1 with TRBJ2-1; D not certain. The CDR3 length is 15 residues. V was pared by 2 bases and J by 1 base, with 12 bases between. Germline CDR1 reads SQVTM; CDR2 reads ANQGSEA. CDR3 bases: TGCAGCGTTGAATCCGGCCCCTTATCCTACAATGAGCAGTTCTTC. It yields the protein CSVESGPLSYNEQFF.

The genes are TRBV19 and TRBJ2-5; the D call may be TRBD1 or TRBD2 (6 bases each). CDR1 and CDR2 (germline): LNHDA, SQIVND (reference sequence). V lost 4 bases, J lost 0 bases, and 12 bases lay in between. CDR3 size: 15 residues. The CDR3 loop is CASSSSGQNQETQYF. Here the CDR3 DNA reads TGTGCCAGTAGTAGTAGCGGACAGAACCAAGAGACCCAGTACTTC.

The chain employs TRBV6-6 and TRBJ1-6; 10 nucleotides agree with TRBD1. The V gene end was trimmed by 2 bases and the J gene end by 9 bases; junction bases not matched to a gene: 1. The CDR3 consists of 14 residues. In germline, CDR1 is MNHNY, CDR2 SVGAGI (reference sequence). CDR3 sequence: CASSYGTGVSPLHF. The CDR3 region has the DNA TGTGCCAGCAGTTACGGGACAGGGGTTTCACCCCTCCACTTT.

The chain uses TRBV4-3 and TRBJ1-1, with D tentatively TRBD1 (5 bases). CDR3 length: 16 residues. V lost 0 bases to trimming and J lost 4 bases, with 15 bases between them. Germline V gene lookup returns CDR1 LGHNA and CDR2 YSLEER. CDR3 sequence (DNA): TGCGCCAGCAGCCAAGAAGGGGCGGCCAGTGGCACTGAAGCTTTCTTT. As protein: CASSQEGAASGTEAFF.

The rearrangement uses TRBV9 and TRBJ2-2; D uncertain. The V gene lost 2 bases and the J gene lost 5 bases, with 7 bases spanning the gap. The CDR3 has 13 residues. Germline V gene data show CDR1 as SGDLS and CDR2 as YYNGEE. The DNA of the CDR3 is TGTGCCAGCAGCGTCGCCGGTACCGGGGAGCTGTTTTTT. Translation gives CASSVAGTGELFF. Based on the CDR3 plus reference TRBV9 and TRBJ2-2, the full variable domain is DSGVTQTPKHLITATGQRVTLRCSPRSGDLSVYWYQQSLDQGLQFLIQYYNGEERAKGNILERFSAQQFPDLHSELNLSSLELGDSALYFCASSVAGTGELFFGEGSRLTVL.

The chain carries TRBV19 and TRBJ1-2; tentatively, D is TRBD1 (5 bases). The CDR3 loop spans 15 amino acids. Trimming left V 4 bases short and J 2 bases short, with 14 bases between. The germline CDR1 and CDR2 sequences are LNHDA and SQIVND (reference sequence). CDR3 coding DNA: TGTGCCAGTAGTAATAGGCAGGGAGGCAACTATGGCTACACCTTC. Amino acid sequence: CASSNRQGGNYGYTF.

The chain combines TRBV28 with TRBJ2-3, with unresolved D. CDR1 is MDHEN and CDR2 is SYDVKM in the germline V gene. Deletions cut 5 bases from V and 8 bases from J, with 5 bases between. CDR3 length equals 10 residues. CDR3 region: CASSRGTQYF. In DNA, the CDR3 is TGTGCCAGCAGTCGTGGTACGCAGTATTTT.

CDR3 sequence reads: CASSISPRIRGNGYTF. The CDR3 nucleotides read TGTGCCAGTAGTATATCCCCTCGAATCAGGGGAAATGGCTACACCTTC. V usage is TRBV19 and J usage is TRBJ1-2, with D tentatively TRBD1 (6 bases). This CDR3 has 16 amino acids. The germline V and J ends were trimmed by 2 bases and 6 bases, with 19 bases remaining between them. Germline CDR1 is LNHDA and CDR2 is SQIVND (reference sequence).

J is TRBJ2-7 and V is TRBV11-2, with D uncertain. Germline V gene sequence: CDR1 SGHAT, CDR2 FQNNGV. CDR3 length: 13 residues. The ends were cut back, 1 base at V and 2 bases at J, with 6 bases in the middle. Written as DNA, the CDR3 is TGTGCCAGCAGCTTAGGACTCACCTACGAGCAGTACTTC. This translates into CASSLGLTYEQYF.

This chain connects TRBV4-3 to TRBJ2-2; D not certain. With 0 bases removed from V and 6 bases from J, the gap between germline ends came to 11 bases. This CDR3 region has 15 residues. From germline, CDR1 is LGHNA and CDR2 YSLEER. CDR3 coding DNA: TGCGCCAGCAGCCAAGATCTCACCGTCGCCGGGGAGCTGTTTTTT. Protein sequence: CASSQDLTVAGELFF.

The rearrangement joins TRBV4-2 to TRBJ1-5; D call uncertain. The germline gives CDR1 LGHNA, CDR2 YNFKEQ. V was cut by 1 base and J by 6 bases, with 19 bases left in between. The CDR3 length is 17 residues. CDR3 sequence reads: CASSQVQAGIEGQPQHF. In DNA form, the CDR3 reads TGTGCCAGCAGCCAAGTCCAGGCGGGGATCGAAGGTCAGCCCCAGCATTTT.

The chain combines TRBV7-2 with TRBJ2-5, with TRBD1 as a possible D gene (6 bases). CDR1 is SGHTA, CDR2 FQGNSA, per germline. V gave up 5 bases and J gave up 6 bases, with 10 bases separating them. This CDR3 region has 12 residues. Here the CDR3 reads CASSLRGKTQYF. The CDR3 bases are TGTGCCAGCAGCCTAAGGGGGAAGACCCAGTACTTC.

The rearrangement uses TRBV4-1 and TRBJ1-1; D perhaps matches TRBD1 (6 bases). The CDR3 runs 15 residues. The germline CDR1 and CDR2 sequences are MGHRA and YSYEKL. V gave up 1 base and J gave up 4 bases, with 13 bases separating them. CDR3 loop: CASSQGATGTTEAFF. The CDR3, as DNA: TGCGCCAGCAGCCAAGGGGCTACAGGGACCACTGAAGCTTTCTTT.

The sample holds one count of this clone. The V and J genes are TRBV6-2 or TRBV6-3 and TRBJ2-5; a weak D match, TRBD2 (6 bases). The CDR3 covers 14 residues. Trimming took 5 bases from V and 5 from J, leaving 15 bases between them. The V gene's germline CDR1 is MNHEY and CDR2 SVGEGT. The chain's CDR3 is CASSGRGRGETQYF. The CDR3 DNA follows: TGTGCCAGCAGTGGACGTGGACGGGGGGAGACCCAGTACTTC.

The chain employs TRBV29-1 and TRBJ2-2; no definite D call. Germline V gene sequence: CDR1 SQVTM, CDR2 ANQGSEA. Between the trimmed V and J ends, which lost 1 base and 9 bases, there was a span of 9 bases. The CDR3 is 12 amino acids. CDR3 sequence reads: CSVEGSHRELFF. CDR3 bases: TGCAGCGTTGAAGGGTCCCACCGGGAGCTGTTTTTT.

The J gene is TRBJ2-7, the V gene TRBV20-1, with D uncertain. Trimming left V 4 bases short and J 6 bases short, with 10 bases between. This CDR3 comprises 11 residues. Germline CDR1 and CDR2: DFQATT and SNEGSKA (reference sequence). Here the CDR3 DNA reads TGCAGTGCTATTCCGGGCCCCGAGCAGTACTTC. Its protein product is CSAIPGPEQYF.

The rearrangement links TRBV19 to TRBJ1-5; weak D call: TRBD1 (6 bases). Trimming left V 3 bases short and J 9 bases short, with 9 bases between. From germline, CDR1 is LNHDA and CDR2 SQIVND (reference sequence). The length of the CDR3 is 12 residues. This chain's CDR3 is CASSIQGLPQHF. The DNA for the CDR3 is TGTGCCAGTAGTATCCAGGGGCTGCCCCAGCATTTT.

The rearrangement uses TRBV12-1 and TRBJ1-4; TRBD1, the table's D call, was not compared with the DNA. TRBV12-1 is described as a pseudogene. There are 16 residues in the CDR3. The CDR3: CASSFPDRDSNEKLFF. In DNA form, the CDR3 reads TGTGCCAGCAGCTTTCCAGACCGGGACAGTAATGAAAAACTGTTTTTT.

CDR3 sequence reads: CASSLAKGPFLNHTIYF. The CDR3 DNA follows: TGCGCCAGCAGCTTGGCCAAAGGGCCCTTTCTCAATCACACCATATATTTT. The V and J genes are TRBV5-1 and TRBJ1-3; D ambiguous. The CDR3 extends over 17 amino acids. Per the germline V gene, CDR1 is SGHRS and CDR2 is YFSETQ. V was cut by 0 bases and J by 8 bases, with 21 bases left in between. The full variable domain, with the rest looked up from reference TRBV5-1 and TRBJ1-3, is KAGVTQTPRYLIKTRGQQVTLSCSPISGHRSVSWYQQTPGQGLQFLFEYFSETQRNKGNFPGRFSGRQFSNSRSEMNVSTLELGDSALYLCASSLAKGPFLNHTIYFGEGSWLTVV.

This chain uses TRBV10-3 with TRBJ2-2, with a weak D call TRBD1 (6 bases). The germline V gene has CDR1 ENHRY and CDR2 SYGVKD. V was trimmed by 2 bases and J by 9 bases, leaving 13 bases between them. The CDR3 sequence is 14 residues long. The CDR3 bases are TGTGCCATCAGTGAGACTAAACAGGGCTGGGAGCTGTTTTTT. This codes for CAISETKQGWELFF.

This CDR3 is CASSLGGAGTEAFF. The CDR3, as DNA: TGCGCCAGCAGCTTGGGGGGCGCAGGCACTGAAGCTTTCTTT. The chain recombines TRBV5-1 with TRBJ1-1; perhaps TRBD1 as D (5 bases). This CDR3 region has 14 residues. Trimming took 0 bases from V and 4 from J, leaving 10 bases between them. CDR1 SGHRS and CDR2 YFSETQ come from the germline V gene.

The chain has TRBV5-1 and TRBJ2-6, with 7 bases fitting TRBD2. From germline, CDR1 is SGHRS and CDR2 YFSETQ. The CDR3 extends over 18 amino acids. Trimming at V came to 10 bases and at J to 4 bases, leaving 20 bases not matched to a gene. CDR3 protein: CAPSWRTGDYGGANVLTF. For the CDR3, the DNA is TGCGCCCCCAGCTGGAGGACCGGGGACTATGGGGGGGCCAACGTCCTGACTTTC.